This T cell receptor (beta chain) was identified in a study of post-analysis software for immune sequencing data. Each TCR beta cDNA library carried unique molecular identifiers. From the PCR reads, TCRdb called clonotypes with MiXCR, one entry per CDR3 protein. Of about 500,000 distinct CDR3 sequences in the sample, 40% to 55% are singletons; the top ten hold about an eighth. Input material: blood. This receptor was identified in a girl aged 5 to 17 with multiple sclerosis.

The CDR3 spells CSASGDNSINEQFF. The DNA for the CDR3 is TGCAGTGCTAGCGGCGACAACTCTATCAATGAGCAGTTCTTC. The chain recombines TRBV20-1 with TRBJ2-1; D not resolved. The length of the CDR3 is 14 residues. The V gene's germline CDR1 is DFQATT and CDR2 SNEGSKA (reference sequence). V gave up 3 bases and J gave up 6 bases, with 15 bases separating them.